This T cell receptor beta chain was identified during a study of cytotoxic CD8 clonotypes in ibrutinib-treated CLL. Study-level information: Productive templates averaged approximately 250,000 per sample, and productive rearrangements 80,000 to 95,000. Whole-study findings and limits: Clonality increased with ibrutinib response but returned toward baseline at progression. Relative to age-matched healthy donors, clonality at baseline was higher, and it tracked circulating CD8+ T-cell counts.

Germline CDR1 and CDR2: KGHSH and LQKENI. The V and J ends lost 3 bases and 3 bases respectively, with 12 bases between them. CDR3 length: 14 residues. Profiling relied on immunoSEQ multiplex PCR, and the TCRdb table lists in-frame clones only, not all of them. This repertoire shows some 140,000 clones, 79% found once; its top ten account for about 13%. The table lists this clone with a few counts. The antigen is not known. Cryopreserved PBMCs supplied about 2.1 micrograms of genomic DNA for TCR beta libraries. The sequence came from a human donor with chronic lymphocytic leukemia. The material sequenced was PBMCs, taken after 12 months of ibrutinib treatment. V usage is TRBV18 and J usage is TRBJ2-7; the D gene is possibly TRBD1 (6 bases). The CDR3 spells CASSPQGFRYEQYF. Here the CDR3 DNA reads TGTGCCAGCTCACCTCAGGGGTTTCGCTACGAGCAGTACTTC.